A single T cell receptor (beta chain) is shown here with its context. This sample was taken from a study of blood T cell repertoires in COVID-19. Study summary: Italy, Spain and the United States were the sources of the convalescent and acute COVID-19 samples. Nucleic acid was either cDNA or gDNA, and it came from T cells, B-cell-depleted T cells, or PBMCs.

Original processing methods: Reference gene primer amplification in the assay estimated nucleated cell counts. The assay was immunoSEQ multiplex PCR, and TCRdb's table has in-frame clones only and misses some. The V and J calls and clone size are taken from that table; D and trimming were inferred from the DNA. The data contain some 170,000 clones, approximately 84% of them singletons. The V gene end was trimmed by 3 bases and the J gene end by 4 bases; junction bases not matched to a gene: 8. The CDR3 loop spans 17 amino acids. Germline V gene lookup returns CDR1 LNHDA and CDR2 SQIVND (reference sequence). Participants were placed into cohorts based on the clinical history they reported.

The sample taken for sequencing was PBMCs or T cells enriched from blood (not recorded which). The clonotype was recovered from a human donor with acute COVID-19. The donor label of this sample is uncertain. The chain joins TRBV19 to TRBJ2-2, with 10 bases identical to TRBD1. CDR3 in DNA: TGTGCCAGTAGTATTGACAGGGGGCTCATAGGCACCGGGGAGCTGTTTTTT. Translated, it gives CASSIDRGLIGTGELFF.